What follows are 29 T cell receptor beta chains derived from one specimen sequenced in a study of shared T cell receptors in the human thymus. The protocol was immunoSEQ multiplex PCR, while the TCRdb copy is restricted to in-frame clones and leaves out a portion. The sample yields about 610,000 clones, roughly 90% seen once. These data are also associated with another study on human thymus T cells.

Sequenced sample: thymocytes. The source is a boy under three years old with a congenital heart defect.

This clone is a singleton in its sample. The chain couples TRBV25-1 to TRBJ2-7; TRBD1 matches 10 bases. The CDR3 covers 14 residues. Germline trimming cut 6 bases from V and 7 bases from J; bases unmatched to any gene: 9. CDR1 MGHDK and CDR2 SYGVNS come from the germline V gene. The CDR3 loop is CASSPGTGADEQYF. DNA of the CDR3: TGTGCCAGCAGCCCCGGGACAGGGGCCGATGAGCAGTACTTC.

Here the CDR3 reads CASSQLVSGVYLSGNTIYF. The DNA of the CDR3 is TGCGCCAGCAGCCAATTAGTTTCCGGAGTATACCTCTCTGGAAACACCATATATTTT. The chain employs TRBV4-3 and TRBJ1-3; D remains ambiguous. The length of the CDR3 is 19 residues. The germline CDR1 and CDR2 sequences are LGHNA and YSLEER. Trimming removed 2 bases at V and 0 bases at J, with 20 bases between.

The chain has TRBV18 and TRBJ2-7; D remains ambiguous. This CDR3 comprises 14 residues. Germline V gene lookup returns CDR1 KGHSH and CDR2 LQKENI. V lost 2 bases to trimming and J lost 0 bases, with 8 bases between them. The CDR3 loop reads CASSPVRRSYEQYF. DNA of the CDR3: TGTGCCAGCTCACCAGTCAGGCGCTCCTACGAGCAGTACTTC. Drawing the rest from reference TRBV18 and TRBJ2-7, the complete variable domain is NAGVMQNPRHLVRRRGQEARLRCSPMKGHSHVYWYRQLPEEGLKFMVYLQKENIIDESGMPKERFSAEFPKEGPSILRIQQVVRGDSAAYFCASSPVRRSYEQYFGPGTRLTVT.

Note on this clone: This specimen includes other DNA sequences encoding the same CDR3. The chain links TRBV28 to TRBJ1-5; a possible D gene is TRBD1 (5 bases). This CDR3 contains 14 residues. Trimming took 6 bases from V and 2 from J, leaving 11 bases between them. Germline V gene lookup returns CDR1 MDHEN and CDR2 SYDVKM. The CDR3 here is CASSEGGGNQPQHF. The DNA for the CDR3 is TGTGCCAGCAGCGAGGGAGGGGGCAATCAGCCCCAGCATTTT.

The DNA of the CDR3 is TGTGCCAGCAGTGCAGGGTTGTATGGCTACACCTTC. Protein: CASSAGLYGYTF. The chain couples TRBV6-5 to TRBJ1-2; TRBD1 might be the D (5 bases). The CDR3 has 12 residues. Per the germline V gene, CDR1 is MNHEY and CDR2 is SVGAGI. Deletions cut 5 bases from V and 5 bases from J, with 9 bases between.

The chain couples TRBV5-6 to TRBJ2-6; TRBD1 agrees at 7 bases. Unmatched junction bases numbered 8, after V lost 5 bases and J lost 0 bases. The CDR3 covers 17 residues. Germline V gene lookup returns CDR1 SGHDT and CDR2 YYEEEE. This CDR3 reads CASSLDRQSSGANVLTF. DNA of the CDR3: TGTGCCAGCAGTCTGGACAGGCAGAGCTCTGGGGCCAACGTCCTGACTTTC.

The chain carries TRBV7-2 and TRBJ2-1; 14 nucleotides agree with TRBD2. With V trimmed by 0 bases and J by 7 bases, 11 bases remained unmatched. This CDR3 comprises 19 residues. The germline gives CDR1 SGHTA, CDR2 FQGNSA. The CDR3 loop reads CASSLAALGTSGGMNEQFF. CDR3 nucleotide sequence: TGTGCCAGCAGCTTAGCCGCCCTAGGGACTAGCGGGGGCATGAATGAGCAGTTCTTC.

The rearrangement joins TRBV7-2 to TRBJ2-1; TRBD1 might be the D (5 bases). The length of the CDR3 is 13 residues. The germline V gene encodes CDR1 SGHTA and CDR2 FQGNSA. V lost 7 bases and J lost 10, with 17 bases in between. CDR3 region: CASTPSPGKEQFF. The DNA for the CDR3 is TGTGCCAGCACCCCATCCCCAGGGAAAGAGCAGTTCTTC.

This sequence joins TRBV6-6 and TRBJ1-2; 8 bases agree with TRBD1. The CDR3 extends over 14 amino acids. CDR1 is MNHNY, CDR2 SVGAGI, per germline (reference sequence). V lost 6 bases and J lost 4; bases outside the gene matches: 7. CDR3 in amino acids: CASSLRTGSYGYTF. In nucleotides, the CDR3 is TGTGCCAGCAGCCTCCGGACAGGGTCCTATGGCTACACCTTC.

The chain links TRBV5-6 to TRBJ1-5; TRBD1 might be the D (6 bases). This CDR3 is 15 amino acids long. Between the trimmed V and J ends, which lost 1 base and 4 bases, there was a span of 12 bases. CDR1 is SGHDT, CDR2 YYEEEE, per germline. CDR3 residues: CASSLQDRRNQPQHF. The DNA of the CDR3 is TGTGCCAGCAGCTTGCAAGACAGGAGAAATCAGCCCCAGCATTTT. The full variable domain, with the rest looked up from reference TRBV5-6 and TRBJ1-5, is DAGVTQSPTHLIKTRGQQVTLRCSPKSGHDTVSWYQQALGQGPQFIFQYYEEEERQRGNFPDRFSGHQFPNYSSELNVNALLLGDSALYLCASSLQDRRNQPQHFGDGTRLSIL.

The genes are TRBV19 and TRBJ1-5, with 7 bases matching TRBD1. V shed 3 bases and J 3 bases; nucleotides not matched to a gene: 8. CDR1 is LNHDA, CDR2 SQIVND, per germline (reference sequence). CDR3 length: 16 residues. CDR3 bases: TGTGCCAGTAGTATTCGGGCAGGGGGGCCCAATCAGCCCCAGCATTTT. This translates into CASSIRAGGPNQPQHF.

The chain carries TRBV6-5 and TRBJ2-3; D is unclear. The germline V gene has CDR1 MNHEY and CDR2 SVGAGI. Trimming cost V 6 bases and J 6 bases, with 16 bases left between them. The CDR3 spans 14 residues. CDR3 loop: CASSPRPPRDTQYF. For the CDR3, the DNA is TGTGCCAGCAGCCCTCGGCCTCCGCGGGATACGCAGTATTTT.

This sequence joins TRBV5-1 and TRBJ1-4; D unresolved. Germline V gene data show CDR1 as SGHRS and CDR2 as YFSETQ. CDR3 length: 17 residues. Trimming removed 2 bases from V and 0 bases from J, with 14 bases in between. Here the CDR3 reads CASSLSFQAATNEKLFF. CDR3 bases: TGCGCCAGCAGCTTATCGTTCCAGGCCGCAACTAATGAAAAACTGTTTTTT. The whole variable domain, remainder taken from reference TRBV5-1 and TRBJ1-4, is KAGVTQTPRYLIKTRGQQVTLSCSPISGHRSVSWYQQTPGQGLQFLFEYFSETQRNKGNFPGRFSGRQFSNSRSEMNVSTLELGDSALYLCASSLSFQAATNEKLFFGSGTQLSVL.

This CDR3 is CASSQDGGAFGLANTDTQYF. CDR3 coding DNA: TGTGCCAGCAGCCAAGATGGGGGGGCCTTTGGACTAGCGAACACAGATACGCAGTATTTT. The chain employs TRBV4-2 and TRBJ2-3; 9 nucleotides align to TRBD2. The CDR3 has 20 residues. Germline values: CDR1 LGHNA, CDR2 YNFKEQ. V trimming: 0 bases; J trimming: 2 bases; junction bases outside the gene matches: 15.

The rearrangement links TRBV4-3 to TRBJ2-7, with D maybe TRBD2 (6 bases). Germline CDR1 reads LGHNA; CDR2 reads YSLEER. Trimming stripped 3 bases from V and 0 bases from J, with 30 bases between. The CDR3 contains 21 residues. This CDR3 reads CASSHNPPGLKRKELSYEQYF. The CDR3 coding sequence is TGCGCCAGCAGCCATAACCCTCCGGGACTCAAAAGGAAGGAGCTCTCCTACGAGCAGTACTTC.

V and J are TRBV7-2 and TRBJ2-3, with 7 bases matching TRBD2. J lost 4 bases, V lost 5 bases, and 0 bases had no gene match. The CDR3 contains 12 residues. Germline CDR1 reads SGHTA; CDR2 reads FQGNSA. The CDR3 bases are TGTGCCAGCAGCCGGGGGGCAGATACGCAGTATTTT. It encodes CASSRGADTQYF.

J is TRBJ1-4 and V is TRBV5-1; D remains ambiguous. The germline V gene encodes CDR1 SGHRS and CDR2 YFSETQ. The CDR3 contains 12 residues. V dropped 4 bases and J dropped 4 bases, with 5 bases sitting between them. The CDR3 nucleotides read TGCGCCAGCAGCGCGAATAATGAAAAACTGTTTTTT. Translating gives CASSANNEKLFF.

The V gene is TRBV9, the J gene TRBJ2-4; 8 positions agree with TRBD1. Germline lookup yields CDR1 SGDLS and CDR2 YYNGEE. The CDR3 has 17 residues. V trimming: 2 bases; J trimming: 4 bases; junction bases outside the gene matches: 11. CDR3 residues: CASSVRGETGAKNIQYF. The CDR3 coding sequence is TGTGCCAGCAGCGTGAGGGGGGAGACAGGGGCAAAAAACATTCAGTACTTC.

This CDR3 reads CASSFPPGQLLHNEQFF. Written as DNA, the CDR3 is TGTGCCAGCAGCTTCCCCCCAGGGCAACTTTTGCACAATGAGCAGTTCTTC. The chain is built from TRBV11-2 and TRBJ2-1, with D possibly TRBD1 on 5 matching bases. With 3 bases removed from V and 5 bases from J, the gap between germline ends came to 20 bases. Per the germline V gene, CDR1 is SGHAT and CDR2 is FQNNGV. The CDR3 length is 17 residues.

The V gene is TRBV6-1, the J gene TRBJ2-7; D unresolved. V lost 6 bases to trimming and J lost 3 bases, with 12 bases between them. Germline-derived CDR1 and CDR2 are MNHNS and SASEGT. This CDR3 is 13 amino acids long. The CDR3 loop is CASRPLSHYEQYF. The CDR3 DNA sequence: TGTGCCAGCAGGCCTCTAAGTCACTACGAGCAGTACTTC.

The rearrangement links TRBV2 to TRBJ2-7; 10 bases agree with TRBD1. Germline assignment: CDR1 SNHLY and CDR2 FYNNEI. The CDR3 contains 12 residues. Trimming cost V 6 bases and J 5 bases; bases outside gene matches: 1. CDR3 residues: CASSGQGDEQYF. The CDR3 DNA reads as TGTGCCAGCAGCGGACAGGGGGACGAGCAGTACTTC. Full variable domain (rest looked up from reference TRBV2 and TRBJ2-7): EPEVTQTPSHQVTQMGQEVILRCVPISNHLYFYWYRQILGQKVEFLVSFYNNEISEKSEIFDDQFSVERPDGSNFTLKIRSTKLEDSAMYFCASSGQGDEQYFGPGTRLTVT.

Here the CDR3 DNA reads TGTGCCAGCAGCCCTGGGGCCCTACTTCGGCACGAGCAGTACTTC. Its translation is CASSPGALLRHEQYF. The rearrangement joins TRBV11-2 to TRBJ2-7; D is possibly TRBD1 (5 bases). Germline CDR1 reads SGHAT; CDR2 reads FQNNGV. Trimming removed 5 bases at V and 5 bases at J, with 19 bases between. The CDR3 loop spans 15 amino acids.

The chain employs TRBV5-5 and TRBJ1-2, with D tentatively TRBD1 (5 bases). The V gene lost 1 base and the J gene lost 2 bases, with 12 bases spanning the gap. The CDR3 is 15 amino acids. From germline, CDR1 is SGHKS and CDR2 YYEKEE (reference sequence). CDR3 amino acids: CASSLSRTPNYGYTF. The CDR3 DNA reads TGTGCCAGCAGCTTGTCTAGGACACCAAACTATGGCTACACCTTC.

The chain employs TRBV10-3 and TRBJ2-1; possible D gene TRBD2, 6 bases. The CDR3 consists of 15 residues. The germline gives CDR1 ENHRY, CDR2 SYGVKD. V lost 2 bases and J lost 0, with 8 bases in between. This CDR3 reads CAISERRGSYNEQFF. The CDR3 bases are TGTGCCATCAGTGAGAGGCGGGGCTCCTACAATGAGCAGTTCTTC.

The V gene is TRBV7-2, the J gene TRBJ2-1; 9 nucleotides match TRBD2. The V segment lost 8 bases and the J segment 6 bases; nucleotides outside the gene matches: 11. In germline, CDR1 is SGHTA, CDR2 FQGNSA. CDR3 length equals 15 residues. The chain's CDR3 is CASSRGTSFANEQFF. DNA of the CDR3: TGTGCCAGCTCCCGAGGGACTAGCTTTGCCAATGAGCAGTTCTTC.

This clone was recorded a few times. V is TRBV19 and J is TRBJ1-2; maybe TRBD1 (5 bases). V gave up 7 bases and J gave up 10 bases, with 22 bases separating them. The germline CDR1 and CDR2 sequences are LNHDA and SQIVND (reference sequence). This CDR3 comprises 14 residues. The CDR3 reads CASIQPSDTPYYTF. For the CDR3, the DNA is TGTGCCAGTATCCAACCCTCGGACACACCATACTACACCTTC.

In nucleotides, the CDR3 is TGCGCCAGCAATCGGGAGGCGGACTATGGCTACACCTTC. Protein sequence: CASNREADYGYTF. V is TRBV5-1 and J is TRBJ1-2; D not resolved. The CDR3 is 13 residues long. V was pared by 6 bases and J by 3 bases, with 12 bases between. Per germline, CDR1 SGHRS and CDR2 YFSETQ. The full variable domain, its missing parts supplied by reference TRBV5-1 and TRBJ1-2, is KAGVTQTPRYLIKTRGQQVTLSCSPISGHRSVSWYQQTPGQGLQFLFEYFSETQRNKGNFPGRFSGRQFSNSRSEMNVSTLELGDSALYLCASNREADYGYTFGSGTRLTVV.

This clone was seen only once. The chain uses TRBV2 and TRBJ1-4, with TRBD1 matching 7 bases. The CDR3 covers 15 residues. Germline V lookup: CDR1 SNHLY, CDR2 FYNNEI. The V segment lost 2 bases and the J segment 3 bases; nucleotides outside the gene matches: 3. CDR3 bases: TGTGCCAGCAGTGAACCCGGGACAGCTAATGAAAAACTGTTTTTT. This translates into CASSEPGTANEKLFF.

The rearrangement links TRBV7-9 to TRBJ1-2, with 7 positions matching TRBD1. CDR1 SEHNR and CDR2 FQNEAQ come from the germline V gene (reference sequence). The length of the CDR3 is 12 residues. With 10 bases clipped from V and 8 bases from J, the junction kept 10 bases outside the gene matches. The CDR3 bases are TGTGCCACTCGTACAGGGGCGAAGGGCTACACCTTC. Translated, it gives CATRTGAKGYTF.